One TCR beta chain is described in this entry. Its antigen remains unidentified. TCRdb itself ran the RT-PCR reads through MiXCR, one entry per CDR3 protein. The table records some 500,000 distinct CDR3 sequences, less than 30% of them present only once. The data are from a study of response to subunit inactivated influenza vaccine. General study results and limits: The authors offered the suggestion that each seasonal influenza vaccination recruits few new T cells.

Unmatched junction bases numbered 7, after V lost 2 bases and J lost 6 bases. This CDR3 contains 16 residues. The germline gives CDR1 SGHRS, CDR2 YFSETQ. The sequenced sample was CD4+ T cells sorted from PBMCs, obtained about 5 days after vaccination. This chain joins TRBV5-1 and TRBJ2-3, with 12 bases lining up with TRBD2. This receptor was taken from a man in his fifties who received an inactivated influenza vaccine. The CDR3 sequence is CASSLRPGLAGDTQYF. The CDR3 region has the DNA TGCGCCAGCAGCTTAAGACCGGGACTAGCGGGTGATACGCAGTATTTT.